A selection of T cell receptor beta chains follows, all from one sample in a study of T cell changes during pregnancy in multiple sclerosis. This table comes from immunoSEQ multiplex PCR, and its TCRdb copy is limited to in-frame clones, with some not included. The sample shows 75,000 to 100,000 clones, around 92% of them seen only once. This sample comprised peripheral blood, obtained after pregnancy. All receptors derive from a female donor with multiple sclerosis, enrolled in a pregnancy study. CDR3s include the opening cysteine and the closing phenylalanine or tryptophan. A D gene is named only where the DNA matches it firmly. The listing skips clone size in some rows; elsewhere it reads once, few, many or a size class.

NA NA TRBJ2-1 TRBV18 CASSPQRLTKDEQFF TGTGCCAGCTCACCACAAAGACTAACGAAAGATGAGCAGTTCTTC
NA NA TRBJ1-1 TRBV30 CAWSVGLGTEAFF TGTGCCTGGAGTGTTGGACTGGGCACTGAAGCTTTCTTT
NA few TRBJ1-4 TRBV19 CASTPGRAGGEKLFF TGTGCCAGTACCCCAGGACGGGCGGGAGGTGAAAAACTGTTTTTT
TRBD1 NA TRBJ2-7 TRBV4-3 CASASGTGFSEQYF TGCGCCAGCGCATCCGGGACAGGGTTTAGCGAGCAGTACTTC
NA NA TRBJ1-1 TRBV10-1 CASSESFEGATEAFF TGCGCCAGCAGTGAGTCTTTTGAGGGAGCCACTGAAGCTTTCTTT
TRBD1 NA TRBJ2-3 TRBV19 CASNDRATDTQYF TGTGCCAGTAACGACAGGGCCACAGATACGCAGTATTTT
NA NA TRBJ1-2 TRBV7-8 CASSPMGAQNYGYTF TGTGCCAGCAGCCCTATGGGGGCGCAAAACTATGGCTACACCTTC
TRBD1 few TRBJ1-1 TRBV6-1 CASSWDREAFF TGTGCCAGCAGCTGGGACAGGGAAGCTTTCTTT
NA NA TRBJ1-1 TRBV6-1 CASSEVAGGTEAFF TGTGCCAGCAGTGAAGTGGCCGGGGGTACTGAAGCTTTCTTT
TRBD1 NA TRBJ1-2 TRBV27 CASSWSTGGYGYTF TGTGCCAGCAGTTGGTCCACAGGGGGCTATGGCTACACCTTC
NA large TRBJ1-5 TRBV7-8 CASSFLRQPQHF TGTGCCAGCAGCTTTCTACGTCAGCCCCAGCATTTT
NA NA TRBJ2-7 TRBV7-2 CASSAPFPRAYAYEQYF TGTGCCAGCAGCGCCCCATTCCCCAGGGCTTATGCCTACGAGCAGTACTTC
NA NA TRBJ1-2 TRBV6-5 CASSYLGHGYTF TGTGCCAGCAGTTACCTGGGGCATGGCTACACCTTC
TRBD2 once TRBJ2-7 TRBV5-1 CASSLVRGGHEQYF TGCGCCAGCAGCTTGGTTCGGGGGGGACACGAGCAGTACTTC
NA few TRBJ1-3 TRBV7-9 CASSLGGPSSGNTIYF TGTGCCAGCAGCTTAGGCGGTCCGAGCTCTGGAAACACCATATATTTT
NA NA TRBJ2-1 TRBV7-3 CASSPSYSYNEQFF TGTGCCAGCAGCCCCTCCTATTCCTACAATGAGCAGTTCTTC
TRBD1 NA TRBJ2-2 TRBV6-5 CASSYLGTAGRGELFF TGTGCCAGCAGTTATCTCGGGACAGCTGGTCGGGGGGAGCTGTTTTTT
NA NA TRBJ1-2 TRBV6-1 CASSETDYGYTF TGTGCCAGCAGTGAAACAGACTATGGCTACACCTTC
NA NA TRBJ1-3 TRBV18 CASSSGTIPGNTIYF TGTGCCAGCTCATCCGGGACAATCCCTGGAAACACCATATATTTT
NA NA TRBJ1-4 TRBV7-9 CASSLAPDRSREKLFF TGTGCCAGCAGCCTGGCCCCCGACAGGAGCAGGGAAAAACTGTTTTTT
NA NA TRBJ1-1 TRBV6-6 CASSRQDREAFF TGTGCCAGCAGTCGACAGGACCGTGAAGCTTTCTTT
NA NA TRBJ2-2 TRBV15 CATSSRPLETLENTGELFF TGTGCCACCAGCAGTAGACCCTTAGAGACTTTAGAGAACACCGGGGAGCTGTTTTTT
NA NA TRBJ1-1 TRBV18 CASSLTGKREAFF TGTGCCAGCTCACTAACAGGGAAACGTGAAGCTTTCTTT
TRBD1 once TRBJ2-7 TRBV6-5 CASTQGTGGHEQYF TGTGCCAGCACCCAGGGGACAGGGGGCCACGAGCAGTACTTC
TRBD1 NA TRBJ1-4 TRBV5-1 CASRTGTVVEKLFF TGCGCCAGCAGGACCGGGACAGTGGTCGAAAAACTGTTTTTT
NA once TRBJ1-3 TRBV27 CASSFAGDANTIYF TGTGCCAGCAGTTTTGCAGGGGACGCAAACACCATATATTTT
NA few TRBJ1-1 TRBV20-1 CSATGEWAFF TGCAGTGCTACAGGGGAATGGGCTTTCTTT
TRBD1 NA TRBJ1-4 TRBV5-4 CASSLGTGMNEKLFF TGTGCCAGCAGCTTGGGGACAGGGATGAATGAAAAACTGTTTTTT
NA NA TRBJ1-6 TRBV6-1 CASSESEFLSLHF TGTGCCAGCAGTGAAAGTGAGTTTTTGTCCCTCCACTTT
NA NA TRBJ1-5 TRBV6-6 CASTRVINQPQHF TGTGCCAGCACCCGAGTCATTAATCAGCCCCAGCATTTT
TRBD2 NA TRBJ2-1 TRBV25-1 CASSEGGGLALYNEQFF TGTGCCAGCAGTGAAGGTGGGGGACTAGCTCTTTACAATGAGCAGTTCTTC
NA NA TRBJ2-1 TRBV27 CASSQGLYNEQFF TGTGCCAGCAGCCAGGGACTTTACAATGAGCAGTTCTTC
NA NA TRBJ1-2 TRBV27 CATSPRTNYGYTF TGTGCCACGAGTCCCCGAACTAACTATGGCTACACCTTC
TRBD1 NA TRBJ1-2 TRBV5-6 CASSLGTGTGRTF TGTGCCAGCAGCCTGGGCACTGGGACAGGGCGCACCTTC
TRBD1 NA TRBJ1-2 TRBV7-2 CASSLDGTGTHGYTF TGTGCCAGCAGCTTGGACGGGACAGGCACCCATGGCTACACCTTC